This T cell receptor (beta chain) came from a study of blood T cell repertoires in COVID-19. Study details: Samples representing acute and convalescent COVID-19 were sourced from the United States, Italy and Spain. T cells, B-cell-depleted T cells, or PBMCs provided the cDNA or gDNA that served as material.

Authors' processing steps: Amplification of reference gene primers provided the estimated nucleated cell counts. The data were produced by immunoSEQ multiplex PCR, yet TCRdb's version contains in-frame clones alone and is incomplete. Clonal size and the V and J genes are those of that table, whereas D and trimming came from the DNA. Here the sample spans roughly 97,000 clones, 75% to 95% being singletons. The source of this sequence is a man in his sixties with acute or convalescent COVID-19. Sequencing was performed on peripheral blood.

The CDR3 loop reads CASSSSYTDTQYF. The CDR3 DNA reads as TGTGCCAGCAGTAGCTCCTACACAGATACGCAGTATTTT. This chain joins TRBV6-4 and TRBJ2-3; D not certain. The germline V and J ends were trimmed by 5 bases and 2 bases, with 8 bases remaining between them. CDR3 length: 13 residues. The germline CDR1 and CDR2 sequences are MRHNA and SNTAGT.